The source of this T cell receptor beta chain is a study of response to subunit inactivated influenza vaccine (dated by TCRdb to 2016 to 2018). With regard to the full study: The study used deep quantitative T cell receptor repertoire profiling to track responses to a trivalent subunit inactivated influenza vaccine. Paper-wide results and their limitations: According to the authors, only a limited number of new T cells may be recruited by each seasonal influenza vaccination.

Library creation used RT-PCR. Sequenced on an Illumina HiSeq 2500. TCRdb itself trimmed the public reads at Q25 with fastp, ran MiXCR and retained productive beta chains. Rows with one shared CDR3 protein collapse into an entry with the most common genes and DNA. In all, the sample holds 250,000 to 350,000 distinct CDR3 sequences, and 20% to 25% of those were seen once. The ten largest clones represent about 9.4% of the sample. Only a few counts were recorded for this clonotype. The target of this receptor is not known. Base qualities are not provided; no much larger clone lies one nucleotide away. V gives up 6 bases and J gives up 3 bases, and the segment between their germline ends measures 15 bases. CDR1 and CDR2 (DFQATT, SNEGSKA) derive from the germline V gene (reference sequence). The CDR3 measures 14 amino acids from cysteine to phenylalanine. Just the 42-base CDR3 DNA is kept, in frame starting at base 1.

The receptor chain draws on TRBV20-1 and TRBJ1-5; 5 matching bases give a weak D call of TRBD1. This clonotype was sampled from a man between 50 and 69 years old who received an inactivated influenza vaccine. Donor details come from another sample of the same person, matched by shared clones. The sample here was PBMCs from blood, taken roughly 20 months after vaccination. The DNA is TGCAGTGCCACCCGAGGGGTTATCAATCAGCCCCAGCATTTT. The resulting protein is CSATRGVINQPQHF.